This entry features one TCR beta chain sequence. Per the germline V gene, CDR1 is MNHEY and CDR2 is SMNVEV (reference sequence). CDR3 length: 14 amino acids. After removal of 4 bases from V and 2 bases from J, the junction contained 5 bases not matched to a gene. The sample comes from a study of shared T cell receptors in the human thymus. The data were produced by immunoSEQ multiplex PCR, yet TCRdb's version contains in-frame clones alone and is incomplete. Among some 720,000 clones listed, roughly 88% were seen once. This sample also appeared in a second study, on human thymus T cells. That work contributes: Immunologically healthy infants in Finland undergoing congenital heart defect surgery were the donors. Apparent bias marked the V and J gene usage of thymic and blood repertoires.

The source is a boy younger than two with a congenital heart defect. The specimen was thymocytes. V and J are TRBV27 and TRBJ2-7; 7 bases are shared with TRBD2. CDR3 residues: CASSWGGGPYEQYF. DNA for the CDR3: TGTGCCAGCAGTTGGGGGGGAGGGCCCTACGAGCAGTACTTC.